These 24 T cell receptor beta chains share one sample of origin, sequenced in a study of blood T cell repertoires in COVID-19. Generated by immunoSEQ multiplex PCR, the TCRdb table keeps only in-frame clones and is missing some. The table includes about 290,000 clones, 85% detected once. Sequenced material: peripheral blood. These receptors were obtained from a woman in her forties or fifties with active or convalescent COVID-19.

The chain employs TRBV6-5 and TRBJ2-3; weak D call: TRBD2 (6 bases). CDR1 is MNHEY, CDR2 SVGAGI, per germline. V lost 7 bases and J lost 0, with 11 bases in between. The CDR3 sequence is 14 residues long. CDR3 in amino acids: CASTRDSSTDTQYF. The CDR3 nucleotides read TGTGCCAGCACCCGGGACTCAAGCACAGATACGCAGTATTTT.

This chain connects TRBV19 to TRBJ2-7; 9 positions match TRBD1. CDR1 is LNHDA and CDR2 is SQIVND in the germline V gene (reference sequence). This CDR3 contains 14 residues. J was trimmed by 6 bases and V by 3 bases; bases with no gene match: 6. DNA of the CDR3: TGTGCCAGTAGTATCGGGACAGGGACCCGCGAGCAGTACTTC. Its translation is CASSIGTGTREQYF.

The V gene is TRBV3-1 (or the pseudogene TRBV3-2), the J gene TRBJ1-1; perhaps TRBD1 as D (5 bases). Deletions cut 5 bases from V and 5 bases from J, with 15 bases between. The CDR3 is 14 amino acids. Germline CDR1 LGHDT, CDR2 YNNKEL (reference sequence). The CDR3 nucleotides read TGTGCCAGCAGCAGCTCAGGGTTGGGGACTGAAGCTTTCTTT. Protein product: CASSSSGLGTEAFF.

The table lists this clone with a count of one. The J gene is TRBJ2-5, the V gene TRBV18, with TRBD2 matching 14 bases. Germline V lookup: CDR1 KGHSH, CDR2 LQKENI. The CDR3 extends over 18 amino acids. J gave up 2 bases and V 4 bases, and 9 bases lay outside the gene matches. The CDR3 spells CASSRRLAGGVGQETQYF. The DNA for the CDR3 is TGTGCCAGCTCACGGCGACTAGCGGGAGGGGTAGGACAAGAGACCCAGTACTTC.

The chain recombines TRBV5-1 with TRBJ2-2, with TRBD2 matching over 13 bases. The ends lost 0 bases at V and 4 bases at J; junction bases unmatched: 3. In germline, CDR1 is SGHRS, CDR2 YFSETQ. The CDR3 runs to 17 residues. CDR3 amino acids: CASSLVRLAGGTGELFF. CDR3 coding DNA: TGCGCCAGCAGCTTGGTAAGACTAGCGGGAGGCACCGGGGAGCTGTTTTTT. Full variable domain (rest looked up from reference TRBV5-1 and TRBJ2-2): KAGVTQTPRYLIKTRGQQVTLSCSPISGHRSVSWYQQTPGQGLQFLFEYFSETQRNKGNFPGRFSGRQFSNSRSEMNVSTLELGDSALYLCASSLVRLAGGTGELFFGEGSRLTVL.

V and J are TRBV7-9 and TRBJ1-2; D remains unclear. The V end lost 3 bases, the J end lost 2 bases, and 16 bases lay between the germline ends. The CDR3 extends over 16 amino acids. The germline gives CDR1 SEHNR, CDR2 FQNEAQ (reference sequence). CDR3 in amino acids: CASSLSQALKNYGYTF. The DNA of the CDR3 is TGTGCCAGCAGCTTGAGTCAGGCGTTAAAGAACTATGGCTACACCTTC.

This clone was observed a handful of times. The rearrangement joins TRBV24-1 to TRBJ2-1; D may be TRBD2 (5 bases). Trimming took off 3 bases at V and 8 bases at J, with 13 bases between the two ends. CDR3 length: 14 amino acids. Germline CDR1 KGHDR, CDR2 SFDVKD. The CDR3 reads CATSDDLSGDEQFF. The CDR3 DNA follows: TGTGCCACCAGTGATGACCTTTCCGGGGATGAGCAGTTCTTC.

The CDR3 sequence is CAWARNWGQQETQYF. CDR3 sequence (DNA): TGTGCCTGGGCCCGCAACTGGGGACAGCAAGAGACCCAGTACTTC. V is TRBV30 and J is TRBJ2-5; 7 bases line up with TRBD1. Trimming removed 5 bases from V and 2 bases from J; junction bases left unmatched: 11. From germline, CDR1 is GTSNPN and CDR2 SVGIG (reference sequence). The CDR3 spans 15 residues. The full variable domain, in which reference TRBV30 and TRBJ2-5 provide the parts outside the CDR3, is SQTIHQWPATLVQPVGSPLSLECTVEGTSNPNLYWYRQAAGRGLQLLFYSVGIGQISSEVPQNLSASRPQDRQFILSSKKLLLSDSGFYLCAWARNWGQQETQYFGPGTRLLVL.

The chain has TRBV29-1 and TRBJ2-5; perhaps TRBD2 as D (7 bases). Germline CDR1 and CDR2: SQVTM and ANQGSEA. Trimming removed 0 bases at V and 5 bases at J, with 16 bases between. The CDR3 has 15 amino acids. In DNA form, the CDR3 reads TGCAGCGTTGAAGATCGGGGGGCTGTAAGGGAGACCCAGTACTTC. As protein: CSVEDRGAVRETQYF.

The genes are TRBV3-1 (or the pseudogene TRBV3-2) and TRBJ1-1; 8 bases fit TRBD1. Germline-derived CDR1 and CDR2 are LGHDT and YNNKEL (reference sequence). This CDR3 is 12 amino acids long. V lost 3 bases to trimming and J lost 11 bases; unmatched junction nucleotides: 5. The CDR3 loop is CASSQATGVAFF. CDR3 DNA sequence: TGTGCCAGCAGCCAGGCGACAGGGGTCGCTTTCTTT.

The V call is TRBV7-2, the J call TRBJ2-7, with D possibly being TRBD2 (6 bases). In germline, CDR1 is SGHTA, CDR2 FQGNSA. The CDR3 is made up of 15 amino acids. Trimming removed 4 bases from V and 0 bases from J, with 13 bases in between. CDR3 nucleotide sequence: TGTGCCAGCAGCTCCCAGGCGGGAAACTCCTACGAGCAGTACTTC. It is translated as CASSSQAGNSYEQYF.

The chain links TRBV5-1 to TRBJ2-7; the D gene is possibly TRBD2 (6 bases). Deletions cut 2 bases from V and 6 bases from J, with 15 bases between. CDR1 SGHRS and CDR2 YFSETQ come from the germline V gene. The length of the CDR3 is 14 residues. CDR3 nucleotides: TGCGCCAGCAGCTTAGGGGTGGGGCGGGGCGAGCAGTACTTC. As protein: CASSLGVGRGEQYF.

V and J are TRBV6-5 and TRBJ2-1, with D perhaps TRBD2 (6 bases). This CDR3 has 13 residues. Trimming stripped 7 bases from V and 8 bases from J, with 15 bases between. Germline V CDR1 and CDR2: MNHEY, SVGAGI. The chain's CDR3 is CASTPPEGHEQFF. The CDR3 region has the DNA TGTGCCAGCACCCCCCCGGAGGGCCATGAGCAGTTCTTC.

The genes are TRBV3-1 (or the pseudogene TRBV3-2) and TRBJ1-2; 10 bases agree with TRBD1. This CDR3 spans 15 amino acids. CDR1 LGHDT and CDR2 YNNKEL come from the germline V gene (reference sequence). Trimming cost V 3 bases and J 4 bases; bases outside gene matches: 5. The CDR3 DNA is TGTGCCAGCAGCCAGGGACAGGGGTTGGGCTATGGCTACACCTTC. Its translation is CASSQGQGLGYGYTF.

V usage is TRBV5-1 and J usage is TRBJ1-1; 10 bases are shared with TRBD1. The germline CDR1 and CDR2 sequences are SGHRS and YFSETQ. The trim removed 4 bases at V and 4 bases at J, leaving 10 bases unmatched. The CDR3 contains 16 residues. Here the CDR3 DNA reads TGCGCCAGCAGCCCCGCCCTCGACAGGGGGCTCACTGAAGCTTTCTTT. Its translation: CASSPALDRGLTEAFF.

The V gene is TRBV5-8, the J gene TRBJ1-5, with D maybe TRBD1 (5 bases). Trimming took 0 bases from V and 2 from J, leaving 24 bases between them. CDR3 length equals 20 residues. Per germline, CDR1 SGHTS and CDR2 YDEGEE. CDR3 loop: CASSLATGGWAGLGNQPQHF. Here the CDR3 DNA reads TGTGCCAGCAGCTTGGCGACGGGGGGTTGGGCAGGGTTGGGCAATCAGCCCCAGCATTTT.

The chain uses TRBV18 and TRBJ1-3; D is possibly TRBD1 (5 bases). The V end was cut by 3 bases, the J end by 0 bases, with 12 bases between. Looked up from germline, CDR1 is KGHSH and CDR2 is LQKENI. The CDR3 extends over 16 amino acids. This CDR3 is CASSPPGLISGNTIYF. The CDR3 coding sequence is TGTGCCAGCTCACCCCCGGGACTGATCTCTGGAAACACCATATATTTT.

This chain links TRBV6-1 with TRBJ1-6; no reliable D call. V lost 1 base, J lost 14 bases, and 12 bases lay in between. CDR1 is MNHNS, CDR2 SASEGT, per germline. The CDR3 contains 13 residues. Written as DNA, the CDR3 is TGTGCCAGCAGTGAAGTGGCGGCTTGGTCCCTCCACTTT. It codes for CASSEVAAWSLHF.

The rearrangement uses TRBV19 and TRBJ1-5; maybe TRBD1 (5 bases). Trimming took 6 bases from V and 2 from J, leaving 14 bases between them. The CDR3 length is 15 residues. Germline values: CDR1 LNHDA, CDR2 SQIVND (reference sequence). In DNA form, the CDR3 reads TGTGCCAGTAGCGGGCAGGGTGTCCGCAATCAGCCCCAGCATTTT. Translation: CASSGQGVRNQPQHF.

The chain employs TRBV27 and TRBJ1-2, with 7 bases matching TRBD1. J gave up 6 bases and V 2 bases, and 15 bases lay outside the gene matches. This CDR3 has 17 amino acids. Germline lookup yields CDR1 MNHEY and CDR2 SMNVEV (reference sequence). In DNA form, the CDR3 reads TGTGCCAGCAGTTTAAGGGGGAGGACAGGACCTAAGGATGGCTACACCTTC. Protein sequence: CASSLRGRTGPKDGYTF.

The V and J genes are TRBV24-1 and TRBJ2-7; D is ambiguous. The germline gives CDR1 KGHDR, CDR2 SFDVKD. CDR3 length: 14 residues. Trimming left V 6 bases short and J 2 bases short, with 13 bases between. This CDR3 is CATSPRQAPYEQYF. Written as DNA, the CDR3 is TGTGCCACCAGTCCCCGGCAGGCCCCCTACGAGCAGTACTTC.

This clone has just one count. The chain combines TRBV28 with TRBJ2-2; a possible D gene is TRBD2 (6 bases). CDR1 is MDHEN, CDR2 SYDVKM, per germline. V gave up 3 bases and J gave up 3 bases, with 29 bases separating them. CDR3 size: 21 residues. CDR3 region: CASSFGWRVRVGGPHTGELFF. CDR3 sequence (DNA): TGTGCCAGCAGTTTTGGGTGGAGGGTTCGGGTGGGAGGTCCGCACACCGGGGAGCTGTTTTTT.

The genes are TRBV29-1 and TRBJ1-2, with a possible D match to TRBD1 (5 bases). V lost 7 bases, J lost 5 bases, and 20 bases lay in between. CDR1 and CDR2 (germline): SQVTM, ANQGSEA. CDR3 size: 14 residues. The CDR3: CSALQTTSGYGYTF. The CDR3 nucleotides are TGCAGCGCACTACAAACGACTTCAGGGTATGGCTACACCTTC.

The V call is TRBV13, the J call TRBJ1-4; 12 nucleotides match TRBD1. The J segment lost 10 bases and the V segment lost 5 bases, leaving 8 bases of the junction unmatched. The CDR3 has 15 amino acids. The germline CDR1 and CDR2 sequences are PRHDT and FYEKMQ (reference sequence). In nucleotides, the CDR3 is TGTGCCAGCAGCGTTCGGGACAGGGGGCTTGGAAAACTGTTTTTT. Residues: CASSVRDRGLGKLFF.